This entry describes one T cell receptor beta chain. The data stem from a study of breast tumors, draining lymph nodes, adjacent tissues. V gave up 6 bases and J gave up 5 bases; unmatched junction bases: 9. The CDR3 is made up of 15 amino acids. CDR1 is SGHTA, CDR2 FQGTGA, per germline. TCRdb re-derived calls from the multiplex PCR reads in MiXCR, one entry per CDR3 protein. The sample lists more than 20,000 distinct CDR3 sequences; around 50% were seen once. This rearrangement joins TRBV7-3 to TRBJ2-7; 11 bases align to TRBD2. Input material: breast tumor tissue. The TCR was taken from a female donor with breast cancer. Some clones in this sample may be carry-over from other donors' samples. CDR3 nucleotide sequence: TGTGCCAGCAGTCTCACTAGCGGGAGTGAGCACGAGCAGTACTTC. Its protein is CASSLTSGSEHEQYF.